These 14 T cell receptor beta chains came from one sample sequenced in a study of CD8 T cells in Susac syndrome. Reverse transcription used about 0.45 to 1 ug RNA and random hexamers. Each CDR3 protein is one row after TCRdb ran MiXCR on the immunoSEQ multiplex PCR reads. This repertoire shows approximately 76,000 distinct CDR3 sequences, roughly 94% found once; its top ten account for 0.3% to 0.4%. Sample: CD8+ T cells from PBMCs. The receptors here all came from a human donor with multiple sclerosis.

The chain joins TRBV27 to TRBJ2-2, with D possibly matching TRBD1 (6 bases). The CDR3 loop spans 16 amino acids. CDR1 is MNHEY, CDR2 SMNVEV, per germline (reference sequence). Trimming took 6 bases from V and 1 from J, leaving 15 bases between them. The CDR3 protein is CASSLTPRGNTGELFF. The DNA of the CDR3 is TGTGCCAGCAGCCTGACCCCCAGGGGGAACACCGGGGAGCTGTTTTTT.

This chain connects TRBV6-5 to TRBJ1-6; D unresolved. The germline gives CDR1 MNHEY, CDR2 SVGAGI. The CDR3 has 13 amino acids. With 5 bases removed from V and 8 bases from J, the gap between germline ends came to 10 bases. In DNA form, the CDR3 reads TGTGCCAGCAGTCCCTCAGTTGATTCACCCCTCCACTTT. Translating gives CASSPSVDSPLHF.

The J gene is TRBJ1-1, the V gene TRBV9; TRBD1 might be the D (5 bases). Germline V gene lookup returns CDR1 SGDLS and CDR2 YYNGEE. CDR3 size: 14 residues. The V gene lost 5 bases and the J gene lost 0 bases, with 11 bases spanning the gap. The DNA of the CDR3 is TGTGCCAGCAGTGACGGGACCATGAACACTGAAGCTTTCTTT. The encoded protein is CASSDGTMNTEAFF.

The chain is built from TRBV11-2 and TRBJ2-2; no reliable D call. The V gene lost 7 bases and the J gene lost 5 bases, with 11 bases spanning the gap. The CDR3 runs 13 residues. Germline lookup yields CDR1 SGHAT and CDR2 FQNNGV. This chain's CDR3 is CASTPVVTGELFF. The CDR3 nucleotides are TGTGCCAGCACCCCCGTTGTGACCGGGGAGCTGTTTTTT.

The V and J genes are TRBV29-1 and TRBJ2-5; 8 nucleotides align to TRBD1. From germline, CDR1 is SQVTM and CDR2 ANQGSEA. Germline trimming cut 3 bases from V and 1 base from J; bases unmatched to any gene: 10. The CDR3 is 16 amino acids. The CDR3 DNA follows: TGCAGCGTTGAGTCAGGGGGCAACCCTATCCAAGAGACCCAGTACTTC. Translation: CSVESGGNPIQETQYF.

The chain recombines TRBV12-3 or TRBV12-4 with TRBJ1-4; D gene ambiguous. CDR3 length equals 15 residues. V was clipped by 7 bases and J by 7 bases, with 19 bases between them. The CDR3 sequence is CASNEAGITPEKLFF. CDR3 nucleotide sequence: TGTGCCAGCAACGAAGCGGGTATAACCCCTGAAAAACTGTTTTTT.

CDR3 sequence (DNA): TGTGCCAGTAGTATAGATCCAGGGGGCTTTAATGGCTACACCTTC. The encoded protein is CASSIDPGGFNGYTF. The chain combines TRBV19 with TRBJ1-2, with 8 bases matching TRBD1. Germline CDR1 reads LNHDA; CDR2 reads SQIVND (reference sequence). The trim removed 0 bases at V and 6 bases at J, leaving 6 bases unmatched. The CDR3 contains 15 residues.

J is TRBJ1-1 and V is TRBV9; D might be TRBD1 (5 bases). Trimming cost V 3 bases and J 5 bases, with 8 bases left between them. Germline loops: CDR1 SGDLS, CDR2 YYNGEE. The CDR3 covers 12 residues. The CDR3 region is CASSDRGTEAFF. CDR3 bases: TGTGCCAGCAGCGACCGGGGGACTGAAGCTTTCTTT.

The genes are TRBV27 and TRBJ2-7; 9 bases are a match to TRBD1. CDR1 and CDR2 (germline): MNHEY, SMNVEV (reference sequence). The trim removed 5 bases at V and 2 bases at J, leaving 10 bases unmatched. The CDR3 is 16 residues long. As DNA, the CDR3 is TGTGCCAGCAGTCCCAATTCCGGGACAGGGACCTACGAGCAGTACTTC. This sequence encodes CASSPNSGTGTYEQYF.

The chain links TRBV13 to TRBJ2-7; maybe TRBD1 (6 bases). The V end lost 3 bases, the J end lost 2 bases, and 8 bases lay between the germline ends. Germline CDR1 reads PRHDT; CDR2 reads FYEKMQ (reference sequence). The CDR3 extends over 13 amino acids. CDR3 nucleotide sequence: TGTGCCAGCAGCTTCAACAGGGCCTACGAGCAGTACTTC. It translates to CASSFNRAYEQYF.

The table lists this clonotype with a count of one. The rearrangement links TRBV11-2 to TRBJ2-3; 8 nucleotides align to TRBD1. With V trimmed by 4 bases and J by 4 bases, 10 bases remained unmatched. From germline, CDR1 is SGHAT and CDR2 FQNNGV. The CDR3 covers 16 residues. The CDR3 nucleotides are TGTGCCAGCAGCTACTTACAGGGGGTGGGGCCAGATACGCAGTATTTT. This translates into CASSYLQGVGPDTQYF.

V and J are TRBV27 and TRBJ1-2; D is unclear. The V end was cut by 6 bases, the J end by 6 bases, with 8 bases between. From germline, CDR1 is MNHEY and CDR2 SMNVEV (reference sequence). This CDR3 has 11 amino acids. CDR3 DNA sequence: TGTGCCAGCAGGAAGGAGGATGGCTACACCTTC. Protein: CASRKEDGYTF.

V gene TRBV20-1 combines with J gene TRBJ1-2, with D unclear. Trimming cost V 0 bases and J 8 bases, with 16 bases left between them. The CDR3 spans 14 residues. Germline V lookup: CDR1 DFQATT, CDR2 SNEGSKA (reference sequence). The CDR3 DNA reads as TGCAGTGCTAGAGATCGTAGGGAGCTGGGAGGCTACACCTTC. Its protein product is CSARDRRELGGYTF.

V gene TRBV4-2 combines with J gene TRBJ2-1, with D unclear. V gave up 0 bases and J gave up 2 bases, with 8 bases separating them. Germline V gene sequence: CDR1 LGHNA, CDR2 YNFKEQ. This CDR3 is built from 15 residues. The CDR3 sequence: CASSQDLLTYNEQFF. The CDR3 DNA reads as TGTGCCAGCAGCCAAGATTTGCTAACCTACAATGAGCAGTTCTTC.